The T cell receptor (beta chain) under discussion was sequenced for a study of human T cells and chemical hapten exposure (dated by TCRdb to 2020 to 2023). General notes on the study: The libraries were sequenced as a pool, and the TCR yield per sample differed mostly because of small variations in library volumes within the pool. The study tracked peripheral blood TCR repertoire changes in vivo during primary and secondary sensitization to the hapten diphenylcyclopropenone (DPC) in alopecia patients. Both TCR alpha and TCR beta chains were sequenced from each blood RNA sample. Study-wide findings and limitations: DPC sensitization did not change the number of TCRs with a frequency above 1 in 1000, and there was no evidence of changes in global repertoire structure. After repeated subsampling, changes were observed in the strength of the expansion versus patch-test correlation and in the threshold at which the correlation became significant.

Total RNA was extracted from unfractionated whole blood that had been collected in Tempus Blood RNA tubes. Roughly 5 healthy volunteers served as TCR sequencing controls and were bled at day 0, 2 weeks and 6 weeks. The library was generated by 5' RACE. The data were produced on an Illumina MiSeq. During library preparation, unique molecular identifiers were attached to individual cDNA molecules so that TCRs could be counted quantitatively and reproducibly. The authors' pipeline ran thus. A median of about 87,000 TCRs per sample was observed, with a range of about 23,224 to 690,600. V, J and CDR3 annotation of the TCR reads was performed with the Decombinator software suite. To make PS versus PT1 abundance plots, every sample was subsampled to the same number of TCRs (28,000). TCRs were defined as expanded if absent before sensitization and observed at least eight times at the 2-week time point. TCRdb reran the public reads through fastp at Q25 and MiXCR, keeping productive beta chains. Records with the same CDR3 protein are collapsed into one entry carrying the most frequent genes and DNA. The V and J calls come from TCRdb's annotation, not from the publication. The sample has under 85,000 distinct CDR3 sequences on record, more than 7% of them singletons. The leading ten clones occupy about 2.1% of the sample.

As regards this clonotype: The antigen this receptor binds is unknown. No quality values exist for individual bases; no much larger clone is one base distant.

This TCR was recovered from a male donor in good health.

The CDR3 here reads CSARDLTINQPQHF. The nucleotides read TGCAGTGCTAGAGATTTGACTATCAATCAGCCCCAGCATTTT. This receptor chain uses TRBV20-1 and TRBJ1-5, with the D segment identity uncertain. From the cysteine through the phenylalanine, the CDR3 covers 14 amino acids. CDR3 DNA only is kept here, 42 bases in frame from base 1. Trimming at the junction amounts to 0 bases on V and 3 bases on J, and the germline ends lie 9 bases apart. According to the germline V gene (reference sequence), CDR1 reads DFQATT and CDR2 reads SNEGSKA.